This passage covers 18 T cell receptor beta chains from one sample sequenced in a study of cytomegalovirus exposure and HLA in healthy donors. The PCR contained 60 Vbeta and 13 Jbeta primers. Profiled with immunoSEQ multiplex PCR; TCRdb holds only in-frame clones, not every one. The sample data list 80,000 or so clones. The sample comprised PBMCs. The receptors come from a woman under 40 in good health and CMV-seronegative.

J is TRBJ2-7 and V is TRBV6-1, with D perhaps matching TRBD2 (5 bases). The CDR3 length is 15 residues. Germline lookup yields CDR1 MNHNS and CDR2 SASEGT. The V and J ends lost 2 bases and 0 bases respectively, with 11 bases between them. This CDR3 reads CASSEYGDSSYEQYF. The CDR3 DNA reads as TGTGCCAGCAGTGAATACGGGGATTCCTCCTACGAGCAGTACTTC.

The chain couples TRBV30 to TRBJ2-7; 9 nucleotides match TRBD2. Per the germline V gene, CDR1 is GTSNPN and CDR2 is SVGIG (reference sequence). The ends lost 1 base at V and 4 bases at J; junction bases unmatched: 11. The CDR3 is 16 residues long. The CDR3 protein is CAWSGLAGARGYEQYF. The CDR3 DNA sequence: TGTGCCTGGAGTGGGTTAGCGGGAGCGCGCGGTTACGAGCAGTACTTC.

The chain combines TRBV30 with TRBJ1-2, with 9 bases matching TRBD1. V trimming: 5 bases; J trimming: 6 bases; junction bases outside the gene matches: 10. This CDR3 has 14 residues. The germline V gene has CDR1 GTSNPN and CDR2 SVGIG (reference sequence). The CDR3: CAWGKGQGTHGYTF. The DNA of the CDR3 is TGTGCCTGGGGTAAGGGACAGGGCACGCATGGCTACACCTTC.

The chain is built from TRBV7-9 and TRBJ2-3; 8 bases are a match to TRBD2. CDR1 is SEHNR and CDR2 is FQNEAQ in the germline V gene (reference sequence). With 2 bases clipped from V and 4 bases from J, the junction kept 5 bases outside the gene matches. The CDR3 loop spans 15 amino acids. CDR3 residues: CASSLSGGVADTQYF. DNA for the CDR3: TGTGCCAGCAGCTTATCGGGGGGGGTCGCAGATACGCAGTATTTT. Full variable domain (outside the CDR3, taken from reference TRBV7-9 and TRBJ2-3): DTGVSQNPRHKITKRGQNVTFRCDPISEHNRLYWYRQTLGQGPEFLTYFQNEAQLEKSRLLSDRFSAERPKGSFSTLEIQRTEQGDSAMYLCASSLSGGVADTQYFGPGTRLTVL.

The chain employs TRBV18 and TRBJ1-5; D is possibly TRBD1 (6 bases). The CDR3 totals 16 residues. V lost 4 bases and J 1 base, leaving 14 bases between the germline ends. Germline assignment: CDR1 KGHSH and CDR2 LQKENI. The CDR3 DNA is TGTGCCAGCTCACAATCGGGGGGGCGAAGCAATCAGCCCCAGCATTTT. Translating it yields CASSQSGGRSNQPQHF.

The chain carries TRBV29-1 and TRBJ1-2, with 7 bases fitting TRBD1. The CDR3 extends over 15 amino acids. Losses at the gene ends were 4 bases for V and 4 bases for J; bases not matched to a gene: 12. Per germline, CDR1 SQVTM and CDR2 ANQGSEA. The CDR3 spells CSVASTGKGVYGYTF. The CDR3 DNA is TGCAGCGTTGCCTCGACAGGGAAGGGCGTCTATGGCTACACCTTC.

The rearrangement joins TRBV6-1 to TRBJ1-5, with TRBD1 identical over 10 bases. This CDR3 is built from 15 residues. Germline CDR1 and CDR2: MNHNS and SASEGT. With V trimmed by 5 bases and J by 4 bases, 5 bases remained unmatched. CDR3 loop: CASSPTGGKNQPQHF. The CDR3 region has the DNA TGTGCCAGCAGTCCGACAGGGGGCAAGAATCAGCCCCAGCATTTT.

The V gene is TRBV6-1, the J gene TRBJ2-5, with TRBD1 matching 9 bases. The DNA end favors TRBJ2-7, so the J call may be wrong. This CDR3 spans 15 amino acids. Germline V gene sequence: CDR1 MNHNS, CDR2 SASEGT. The CDR3, as DNA: TGTGCCAGCAGTGAAGAGACAGGGGGCTCCTACGAGCAGTACTTC. Encoded protein: CASSEETGGSYEQYF.

The chain combines TRBV27 with TRBJ2-5; a weak D match, TRBD2 (7 bases). V lost 6 bases and J 5 bases, leaving 13 bases between the germline ends. Germline V gene lookup returns CDR1 MNHEY and CDR2 SMNVEV (reference sequence). The CDR3 is 13 residues long. CDR3 amino acids: CASRKQGGETQYF. The CDR3 bases are TGTGCCAGCAGAAAACAGGGAGGGGAGACCCAGTACTTC.

V usage is TRBV19 and J usage is TRBJ2-5; 15 nucleotides align to TRBD2. The CDR3 has 17 amino acids. Trimming at V came to 5 bases and at J to 2 bases, leaving 6 bases not matched to a gene. CDR1 and CDR2 from the germline V gene are LNHDA and SQIVND (reference sequence). CDR3 region: CASSVGLAGGHQETQYF. CDR3 bases: TGTGCCAGTAGTGTGGGACTAGCGGGGGGTCATCAAGAGACCCAGTACTTC.

J is TRBJ2-1 and V is TRBV15; the D gene is possibly TRBD1 (6 bases). The V gene's germline CDR1 is LNHNV and CDR2 YYDKDF (reference sequence). V was pared by 5 bases and J by 9 bases, with 11 bases between. The CDR3 runs 12 residues. The CDR3 DNA reads as TGTGCCACCAGCGATACAGGGTTTGAGCAGTTCTTC. It yields the protein CATSDTGFEQFF.

The chain carries TRBV7-9 and TRBJ1-2; D is undetermined. V was shortened by 5 bases and J by 8 bases, with 15 bases between the two germline ends. The germline V gene has CDR1 SEHNR and CDR2 FQNEAQ (reference sequence). The CDR3 contains 13 residues. The CDR3 nucleotides are TGTGCCAGCAGCAGCACAGAGAATCGGGGCTACACCTTC. The encoded protein is CASSSTENRGYTF.

Written as DNA, the CDR3 is TGTGCCAGCAGCACTACAAAAACGGGACTAGCGGGAGGGAATGAGCAGTTCTTC. It encodes CASSTTKTGLAGGNEQFF. This chain joins TRBV5-6 and TRBJ2-1; the match to TRBD2 covers 16 bases. Trimming at V came to 4 bases and at J to 7 bases, leaving 11 bases not matched to a gene. CDR1 SGHDT and CDR2 YYEEEE come from the germline V gene. The CDR3 is made up of 18 amino acids.

The V call is TRBV5-4, the J call TRBJ2-5; possible D gene TRBD2, 5 bases. The CDR3 covers 15 residues. CDR1 and CDR2 (germline): SGHNT, YYREEE (reference sequence). Trimming shortened V by 4 bases and J by 5 bases, and 18 bases separated the two germline ends. CDR3 nucleotide sequence: TGTGCCAGCAGCATTACTAGAGGGTCGATTGAGACCCAGTACTTC. This gives the protein CASSITRGSIETQYF.

This chain connects TRBV25-1 to TRBJ2-3; D call uncertain. CDR3 length: 15 amino acids. Germline CDR1 reads MGHDK; CDR2 reads SYGVNS. V gave up 6 bases and J gave up 1 base, with 14 bases separating them. This chain's CDR3 is CASRSEPPGTDTQYF. For the CDR3, the DNA is TGTGCCAGCAGAAGTGAACCGCCGGGCACAGATACGCAGTATTTT.

The V gene is TRBV27, the J gene TRBJ1-2, with a possible D match to TRBD1 (5 bases). V lost 6 bases and J lost 1, with 15 bases in between. CDR1 is MNHEY and CDR2 is SMNVEV in the germline V gene (reference sequence). This CDR3 contains 15 residues. The chain's CDR3 is CASRGIGEGNYGYTF. The CDR3 coding sequence is TGTGCCAGCAGGGGAATAGGGGAAGGTAACTATGGCTACACCTTC.

This sequence joins TRBV29-1 and TRBJ1-1; 8 positions match TRBD1. Trimming at V came to 6 bases and at J to 1 base, leaving 7 bases not matched to a gene. CDR3 size: 14 residues. The germline CDR1 and CDR2 sequences are SQVTM and ANQGSEA. CDR3 in DNA: TGCAGCGTCAATACCGGGACAGGGAACACTGAAGCTTTCTTT. Protein sequence: CSVNTGTGNTEAFF.

The gene calls are TRBV7-9 and TRBJ2-1, with 9 bases matching TRBD1. The CDR3 extends over 15 amino acids. The J segment lost 3 bases and the V segment lost 3 bases, leaving 3 bases of the junction unmatched. Germline CDR1 reads SEHNR; CDR2 reads FQNEAQ (reference sequence). The CDR3 is CASSLGQGIYNEQFF. The CDR3 nucleotides read TGTGCCAGCAGCTTGGGACAGGGTATCTACAATGAGCAGTTCTTC.